The clone carrying this T cell receptor (beta chain) was seen only once. The antigen is not known. Per the germline V gene, CDR1 is SGHVS and CDR2 is FQNEAQ. CDR3 size: 16 residues. V gave up 1 base and J gave up 4 bases; unmatched junction bases: 9. As the method for making TCR beta libraries, quantitative 5'-RACE with molecular barcodes was used. TCRdb used MiXCR to reprocess the 5' RACE reads, holding one entry per CDR3 protein. The sample includes about 150,000 distinct CDR3 sequences, around 43% of them seen just once. This sample was included in a study of CD8 T cells in ankylosing spondylitis. Study-wide findings and caveats: It was reported that disease-linked clones were significantly enriched in matched ankylosing spondylitis synovial fluid.

The receptor was derived from a male donor with ankylosing spondylitis. Sequenced: synovial fluid, either unsorted or a sorted T cell fraction (not recorded which). This sequence joins TRBV7-8 and TRBJ1-1; 7 bases agree with TRBD1. CDR3 sequence: CASSLVQGDGITEAFF. As DNA, the CDR3 is TGTGCCAGCAGCTTAGTTCAGGGGGACGGGATCACTGAAGCTTTCTTT.